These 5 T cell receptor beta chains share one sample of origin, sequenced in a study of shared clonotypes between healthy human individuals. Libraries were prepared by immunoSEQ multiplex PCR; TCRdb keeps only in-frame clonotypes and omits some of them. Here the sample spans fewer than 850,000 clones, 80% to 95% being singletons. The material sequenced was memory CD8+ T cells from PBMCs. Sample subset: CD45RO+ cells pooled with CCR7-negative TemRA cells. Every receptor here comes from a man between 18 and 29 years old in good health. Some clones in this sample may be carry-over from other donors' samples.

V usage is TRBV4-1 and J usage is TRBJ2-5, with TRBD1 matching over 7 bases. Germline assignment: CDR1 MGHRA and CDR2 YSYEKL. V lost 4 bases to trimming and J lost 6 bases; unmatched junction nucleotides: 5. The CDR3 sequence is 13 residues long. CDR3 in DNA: TGCGCCAGCAGCCTGACGACAGGGCAGACCCAGTACTTC. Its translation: CASSLTTGQTQYF.

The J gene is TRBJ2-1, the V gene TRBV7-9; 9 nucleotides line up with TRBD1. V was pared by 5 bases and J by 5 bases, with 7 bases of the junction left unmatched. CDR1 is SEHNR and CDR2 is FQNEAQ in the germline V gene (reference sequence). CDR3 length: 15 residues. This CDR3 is CASSARDRVNNEQFF. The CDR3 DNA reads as TGTGCCAGCAGCGCCCGGGACAGGGTAAACAATGAGCAGTTCTTC.

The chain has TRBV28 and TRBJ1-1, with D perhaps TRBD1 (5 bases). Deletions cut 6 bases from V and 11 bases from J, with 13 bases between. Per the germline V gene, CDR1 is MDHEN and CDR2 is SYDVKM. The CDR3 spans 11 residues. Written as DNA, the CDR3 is TGTGCCAGCAGCCAGGGCCCCGGGGCTTTCTTT. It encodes CASSQGPGAFF.

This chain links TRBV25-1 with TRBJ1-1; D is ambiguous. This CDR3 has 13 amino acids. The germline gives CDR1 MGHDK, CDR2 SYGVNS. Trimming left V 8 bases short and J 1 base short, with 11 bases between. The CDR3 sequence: CASRVGWNTEAFF. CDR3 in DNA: TGTGCCAGCCGAGTCGGATGGAACACTGAAGCTTTCTTT.

CDR3 amino acids: CASSREQGQWETQYF. In nucleotides, the CDR3 is TGTGCCAGCAGCCGTGAGCAGGGACAGTGGGAGACCCAGTACTTC. The J gene is TRBJ2-5, the V gene TRBV7-7; 7 positions match TRBD1. The CDR3 is 15 amino acids. Germline V gene data show CDR1 as SSHAT and CDR2 as FNYEAQ (reference sequence). V trimming: 5 bases; J trimming: 5 bases; junction bases outside the gene matches: 11.